These 21 T cell receptor beta chains were sequenced from one sample in a study of cytomegalovirus exposure and HLA in healthy donors. Clones were read by immunoSEQ multiplex PCR, and TCRdb kept only the in-frame ones, dropping some. The repertoire holds some 140,000 clones, with roughly nine tenths as singletons. The specimen was PBMCs. These receptors originate from a woman aged 18-29 years in good health and CMV-seropositive.

CDR3 bases: TGTGCCAGCAGCTTAGTTACTCTACAAGAGACCCAGTACTTC. Protein product: CASSLVTLQETQYF. This chain uses TRBV7-2 with TRBJ2-5; D gene unclear. The CDR3 is 14 amino acids. From germline, CDR1 is SGHTA and CDR2 FQGNSA. V dropped 1 base and J dropped 2 bases, with 8 bases sitting between them.

The rearrangement joins TRBV19 to TRBJ1-1, with 9 bases aligning to TRBD1. The V segment lost 6 bases and the J segment 5 bases; nucleotides outside the gene matches: 7. This CDR3 spans 14 amino acids. The germline V gene has CDR1 LNHDA and CDR2 SQIVND (reference sequence). This chain's CDR3 is CASRHTGGLTEAFF. The CDR3 region has the DNA TGTGCCAGTAGACATACAGGGGGCCTTACTGAAGCTTTCTTT.

This clone was seen more than once but under ten times. The chain couples TRBV18 to TRBJ2-7; TRBD2 agrees at 9 bases. From germline, CDR1 is KGHSH and CDR2 LQKENI. J was trimmed by 7 bases and V by 1 base; bases with no gene match: 8. CDR3 length: 15 amino acids. CDR3 in amino acids: CASSPLAGEHAEQYF. Here the CDR3 DNA reads TGTGCCAGCTCACCACTAGCGGGGGAACACGCGGAGCAGTACTTC. Variable domain in full (rest from reference TRBV18 and TRBJ2-7): NAGVMQNPRHLVRRRGQEARLRCSPMKGHSHVYWYRQLPEEGLKFMVYLQKENIIDESGMPKERFSAEFPKEGPSILRIQQVVRGDSAAYFCASSPLAGEHAEQYFGPGTRLTVT.

The chain uses TRBV19 and TRBJ2-3, with 11 bases that match TRBD1. Losses at the gene ends were 4 bases for V and 5 bases for J; bases not matched to a gene: 8. The CDR3 totals 16 residues. CDR1 is LNHDA, CDR2 SQIVND, per germline (reference sequence). CDR3 nucleotides: TGTGCCAGTAGTAAGCCGGGACAGGGGGTTAGAGATACGCAGTATTTT. Its translation is CASSKPGQGVRDTQYF.

This sequence joins TRBV21-1 and TRBJ2-2; the table's D call, TRBD1, was not checked against the DNA. TRBV21-1 is a pseudogene locus. This CDR3 region has 20 residues. The CDR3 nucleotides are TGTGCCAGCAGCAAGCCCCTAGATCGGGCCGGGACAGTGAACACCGGGGAGCTGTTTTTT. It specifies CASSKPLDRAGTVNTGELFF.

The V gene is TRBV18, the J gene TRBJ2-1, with TRBD2 identical over 13 bases. The germline V gene has CDR1 KGHSH and CDR2 LQKENI. The CDR3 totals 15 residues. The trim removed 3 bases at V and 4 bases at J, leaving 0 bases unmatched. Here the CDR3 DNA reads TGTGCCAGCTCACCGGGACTAGCGGGGTACAATGAGCAGTTCTTC. It translates to CASSPGLAGYNEQFF. Supplemented by reference TRBV18 and TRBJ2-1, the full variable domain reads NAGVMQNPRHLVRRRGQEARLRCSPMKGHSHVYWYRQLPEEGLKFMVYLQKENIIDESGMPKERFSAEFPKEGPSILRIQQVVRGDSAAYFCASSPGLAGYNEQFFGPGTRLTVL.

This sequence joins TRBV4-2 and TRBJ1-3; D call uncertain. The CDR3 has 16 amino acids. Germline CDR1 and CDR2: LGHNA and YNFKEQ. The germline V and J ends were trimmed by 4 bases and 4 bases, with 17 bases remaining between them. The CDR3 sequence: CASSPSRVFAGNTIYF. CDR3 coding DNA: TGTGCCAGCAGCCCTTCGCGGGTATTCGCCGGAAACACCATATATTTT.

This sequence joins TRBV7-2 and TRBJ2-1, with 11 bases matching TRBD2. The CDR3 has 14 residues. Germline V gene data show CDR1 as SGHTA and CDR2 as FQGNSA. Trimming removed 6 bases from V and 3 bases from J; junction bases left unmatched: 1. The CDR3 bases are TGTGCCAGCAGGGGGACTAGCGGCTACAATGAGCAGTTCTTC. This encodes CASRGTSGYNEQFF.

This clone has only one observation. The V gene is TRBV14, the J gene TRBJ1-1, with unresolved D. V was trimmed by 3 bases and J by 0 bases, leaving 11 bases between them. Germline V gene data show CDR1 as SGHDN and CDR2 as FVKESK. The CDR3 consists of 15 residues. The CDR3 here is CASSQWEYLNTEAFF. The DNA of the CDR3 is TGTGCCAGCAGCCAGTGGGAGTATCTGAACACTGAAGCTTTCTTT.

The V call is TRBV6-5, the J call TRBJ2-7; D remains unclear. Germline V gene lookup returns CDR1 MNHEY and CDR2 SVGAGI. The CDR3 has 15 amino acids. The V and J ends lost 0 bases and 2 bases respectively, with 11 bases between them. The CDR3 sequence is CASSYSVGGAYEQYF. The CDR3 region has the DNA TGTGCCAGCAGTTACTCGGTTGGCGGCGCCTACGAGCAGTACTTC.

The genes are TRBV5-1 and TRBJ1-2, with a weak D call TRBD1 (6 bases). V gave up 3 bases and J gave up 8 bases, with 17 bases separating them. The CDR3 is 14 residues long. Germline CDR1 and CDR2: SGHRS and YFSETQ. The CDR3 spells CASSYGEGVRGYTF. The CDR3, as DNA: TGCGCCAGCAGCTACGGGGAGGGGGTGAGAGGCTACACCTTC.

V gene TRBV5-4 combines with J gene TRBJ1-3, with 7 bases matching TRBD1. V was clipped by 4 bases and J by 4 bases; unmatched bases: 2. The CDR3 loop spans 13 amino acids. Germline loops: CDR1 SGHNT, CDR2 YYREEE (reference sequence). CDR3 coding DNA: TGTGCCAGCAGCCCCAGGGGGGGAAACACCATATATTTT. As protein: CASSPRGGNTIYF.

Regarding this clone: The DNA is omitted, as the CDR3 cannot be located on it reliably, and the CDR3 follows TCRdb's listing. The chain is built from TRBV21-1 and TRBJ1-5; TRBD1, the D gene given by the table, was not confirmed from the DNA. TRBV21-1 is labeled a pseudogene. The CDR3 is 22 residues long, counting both termini. This CDR3 is CASSKASSIGTGEYECNQPQHF.

The chain recombines TRBV30 with TRBJ2-7; TRBD2 might be the D (7 bases). CDR3 size: 15 residues. With 0 bases removed from V and 0 bases from J, the gap between germline ends came to 12 bases. Germline assignment: CDR1 GTSNPN and CDR2 SVGIG (reference sequence). The CDR3 loop is CAWSVGGGLSYEQYF. CDR3 nucleotide sequence: TGTGCCTGGAGTGTGGGCGGGGGCCTCTCCTACGAGCAGTACTTC. The full variable domain, rest sourced from reference TRBV30 and TRBJ2-7, is SQTIHQWPATLVQPVGSPLSLECTVEGTSNPNLYWYRQAAGRGLQLLFYSVGIGQISSEVPQNLSASRPQDRQFILSSKKLLLSDSGFYLCAWSVGGGLSYEQYFGPGTRLTVT.

The CDR3 coding sequence is TGTGCCTGGAGGGCTCTAGAGAGTGGCTACACCTTC. Translating it yields CAWRALESGYTF. The chain carries TRBV30 and TRBJ1-2; D gene ambiguous. The germline CDR1 and CDR2 sequences are GTSNPN and SVGIG (reference sequence). V was clipped by 3 bases and J by 7 bases, with 12 bases between them. CDR3 length: 12 amino acids.

The chain employs TRBV19 and TRBJ2-5, with 8 positions matching TRBD1. This CDR3 has 14 amino acids. Trimming took 5 bases from V and 5 from J; bases not matched to a gene: 7. CDR1 is LNHDA, CDR2 SQIVND, per germline (reference sequence). Here the CDR3 reads CASSGARQGETQYF. Here the CDR3 DNA reads TGTGCCAGTAGTGGGGCCCGACAGGGGGAGACCCAGTACTTC.

The chain recombines TRBV6-1 with TRBJ1-1, with D maybe TRBD1 (6 bases). Germline lookup yields CDR1 MNHNS and CDR2 SASEGT. The ends were cut back, 6 bases at V and 1 base at J, with 12 bases in the middle. CDR3 length: 14 residues. CDR3 protein: CASRTGRGNTEAFF. CDR3 bases: TGTGCCAGCAGGACAGGACGTGGGAACACTGAAGCTTTCTTT.

This chain links TRBV5-6 with TRBJ2-7; D gene unclear. From germline, CDR1 is SGHDT and CDR2 YYEEEE. The V end was cut by 0 bases, the J end by 0 bases, with 4 bases between. CDR3 length equals 13 residues. Here the CDR3 DNA reads TGTGCCAGCAGCTTGGCCAGCTCCTACGAGCAGTACTTC. Translated: CASSLASSYEQYF.

The chain employs TRBV27 and TRBJ2-4, with a possible D match to TRBD1 (6 bases). Germline V gene sequence: CDR1 MNHEY, CDR2 SMNVEV (reference sequence). The CDR3 spans 17 residues. Trimming pared 3 bases from V and 0 bases from J, leaving 15 bases between. The CDR3 sequence is CASSFPDRKLAKNIQYF. The CDR3 DNA reads TGTGCCAGCAGTTTCCCGGACAGAAAATTAGCCAAAAACATTCAGTACTTC.

The CDR3 nucleotides are TGCGCCAGCAGCACCAGATCAGGGGCGGTCTACTATGGCTACACCTTC. Protein: CASSTRSGAVYYGYTF. V is TRBV5-1 and J is TRBJ1-2; TRBD1 might be the D (6 bases). V lost 4 bases, J lost 3 bases, and 19 bases lay in between. Germline V CDR1 and CDR2: SGHRS, YFSETQ. This CDR3 comprises 16 residues.

V usage is TRBV2 and J usage is TRBJ1-4; the D gene is possibly TRBD1 (6 bases). This CDR3 is 14 amino acids long. Deletions cut 2 bases from V and 10 bases from J, with 14 bases between. Per the germline V gene, CDR1 is SNHLY and CDR2 is FYNNEI. The CDR3 loop is CASSEFGQSGKLFF. As DNA, the CDR3 is TGTGCCAGCAGTGAATTCGGACAGTCGGGAAAACTGTTTTTT. Drawing the rest from reference TRBV2 and TRBJ1-4, the complete variable domain is EPEVTQTPSHQVTQMGQEVILRCVPISNHLYFYWYRQILGQKVEFLVSFYNNEISEKSEIFDDQFSVERPDGSNFTLKIRSTKLEDSAMYFCASSEFGQSGKLFFGSGTQLSVL.